The 16 T cell receptor beta chains below all came from one sample that was sequenced in a study of blood T cell repertoires in COVID-19. Libraries were prepared by immunoSEQ multiplex PCR; TCRdb keeps only in-frame clonotypes and omits some of them. This table holds 110,000 to 150,000 clones, approximately 91% found once. Specimen: peripheral blood. These receptors originate from a man in his 70s with acute or convalescent COVID-19.

The chain has TRBV12-2 and TRBJ2-7; the table's TRBD2 call for D was not verified on the DNA. TRBV12-2 is reported as a pseudogene. The CDR3 totals 17 residues. As DNA, the CDR3 is TGTGCAAGTCGCTCCCGACTAGCGGGAGGACCTTCCTACGAGCAGTACTTC. Translation: CASRSRLAGGPSYEQYF.

This rearrangement joins TRBV5-6 to TRBJ2-2; D is ambiguous. V lost 0 bases to trimming and J lost 0 bases, with 3 bases between them. This CDR3 has 14 residues. Germline values: CDR1 SGHDT, CDR2 YYEEEE. In nucleotides, the CDR3 is TGTGCCAGCAGCTTGGTCGCGAACACCGGGGAGCTGTTTTTT. Its protein product is CASSLVANTGELFF.

V gene TRBV5-1 combines with J gene TRBJ1-5; D perhaps matches TRBD1 (5 bases). The CDR3 sequence is 14 residues long. Germline V lookup: CDR1 SGHRS, CDR2 YFSETQ. V was shortened by 0 bases and J by 3 bases, with 7 bases between the two germline ends. CDR3 sequence reads: CASSLGQNNQPQHF. The CDR3 bases are TGCGCCAGCAGCTTGGGACAGAACAATCAGCCCCAGCATTTT.

This chain uses TRBV11-3 with TRBJ2-1; tentative D call: TRBD1 (5 bases). Germline V gene sequence: CDR1 SGHNT, CDR2 YENEEA. Trimming stripped 5 bases from V and 4 bases from J, with 9 bases between. The CDR3 extends over 13 amino acids. The DNA for the CDR3 is TGTGCCAGCAGCCAGAAGGGGTACAATGAGCAGTTCTTC. Its protein product is CASSQKGYNEQFF. Using reference TRBV11-3 and TRBJ2-1 for the parts outside the CDR3, the full variable domain is EAGVVQSPRYKIIEKKQPVAFWCNPISGHNTLYWYLQNLGQGPELLIRYENEEAVDDSQLPKDRFSAERLKGVDSTLKIQPAELGDSAVYLCASSQKGYNEQFFGPGTRLTVL.

The V call is TRBV11-2, the J call TRBJ2-1; tentative D call: TRBD2 (6 bases). From germline, CDR1 is SGHAT and CDR2 FQNNGV. Between the trimmed V and J ends, which lost 2 bases and 8 bases, there was a span of 16 bases. The CDR3 has 15 amino acids. The CDR3 region is CASSLRAGKYDEQFF. In nucleotides, the CDR3 is TGTGCCAGCAGCTTACGGGCGGGAAAGTACGATGAGCAGTTCTTC.

V and J are TRBV12-3 or TRBV12-4 and TRBJ1-5, with TRBD1 matching 7 bases. V shed 5 bases and J 7 bases; nucleotides not matched to a gene: 5. The CDR3 extends over 13 amino acids. CDR3 sequence (DNA): TGTGCCAGCAGTCGACAGGGCAGACAGCCCCAGCATTTT. It specifies CASSRQGRQPQHF.

The gene calls are TRBV24-1 and TRBJ2-7; D possibly corresponds to TRBD1 (6 bases). The CDR3 contains 13 residues. Trimming cost V 5 bases and J 3 bases, with 10 bases left between them. From germline, CDR1 is KGHDR and CDR2 SFDVKD. The CDR3 coding sequence is TGTGCCACCAGTGGGGGACACCTCTACGAGCAGTACTTC. Amino acid sequence: CATSGGHLYEQYF.

This clone was detected once. The rearrangement links TRBV5-6 to TRBJ1-1, with D perhaps TRBD1 (6 bases). The V gene lost 1 base and the J gene lost 5 bases, with 9 bases spanning the gap. CDR3 size: 13 residues. Germline V gene sequence: CDR1 SGHDT, CDR2 YYEEEE. The chain's CDR3 is CASSLRGSTEAFF. CDR3 DNA sequence: TGTGCCAGCAGCTTGAGGGGGAGTACTGAAGCTTTCTTT.

This clone was recorded only once. The V call is TRBV5-8, the J call TRBJ1-2; the D gene is possibly TRBD1 (6 bases). V lost 0 bases and J lost 5, with 11 bases in between. The CDR3 consists of 14 residues. Germline lookup yields CDR1 SGHTS and CDR2 YDEGEE. The CDR3 region is CASSLGGRGYGYTF. The CDR3, as DNA: TGTGCCAGCAGCTTGGGCGGAAGGGGGTATGGCTACACCTTC.

V is TRBV29-1 and J is TRBJ1-5; 7 bases match TRBD1. Germline V gene lookup returns CDR1 SQVTM and CDR2 ANQGSEA. CDR3 length: 12 residues. Trimming removed 6 bases from V and 3 bases from J; junction bases left unmatched: 2. The CDR3 sequence is CSVGQYNQPQHF. The CDR3 DNA is TGCAGCGTGGGACAGTACAATCAGCCCCAGCATTTT.

The rearrangement uses TRBV11-2 and TRBJ2-7; TRBD1 matches 10 bases. V trimming: 5 bases; J trimming: 4 bases; junction bases outside the gene matches: 8. Looked up from germline, CDR1 is SGHAT and CDR2 is FQNNGV. The CDR3 runs to 15 residues. The chain's CDR3 is CASSKPGQGNYEQYF. As DNA, the CDR3 is TGTGCCAGCAGCAAGCCGGGACAGGGGAATTACGAGCAGTACTTC.

The rearrangement uses TRBV7-6 and TRBJ2-1; 8 bases align to TRBD2. Per the germline V gene, CDR1 is SGHVS and CDR2 is FNYEAQ. J lost 4 bases, V lost 1 base, and 3 bases had no gene match. This CDR3 contains 15 residues. The CDR3 is CASSLDPGGYNEQFF. The CDR3 nucleotides are TGTGCCAGCAGCTTAGACCCGGGAGGGTACAATGAGCAGTTCTTC.

The V gene is TRBV27, the J gene TRBJ1-4; 8 bases fit TRBD1. The V gene end was trimmed by 5 bases and the J gene end by 8 bases; junction bases not matched to a gene: 7. This CDR3 has 14 residues. CDR1 MNHEY and CDR2 SMNVEV come from the germline V gene (reference sequence). In nucleotides, the CDR3 is TGTGCCAGCAGTCCGGACAGGGCCCAAGAAAAACTGTTTTTT. The encoded protein is CASSPDRAQEKLFF.

The genes are TRBV3-1 (or the pseudogene TRBV3-2) and TRBJ2-2, with 11 positions matching TRBD1. The junction had 6 bases not matched to a gene; V was cut back by 8 bases and J by 1 base. This CDR3 has 16 residues. Germline CDR1 is LGHDT and CDR2 is YNNKEL (reference sequence). The CDR3 reads CASVPGTGGNTGELFF. The CDR3 bases are TGTGCCAGCGTCCCAGGGACAGGGGGGAACACCGGGGAGCTGTTTTTT.

The chain carries TRBV10-1 and TRBJ2-7, with TRBD1 identical over 10 bases. V lost 3 bases to trimming and J lost 4 bases; unmatched junction nucleotides: 3. This CDR3 region has 14 residues. Germline CDR1 WNHNN, CDR2 SYGVQD (reference sequence). The CDR3 DNA sequence: TGCGCCAGCAGTGATGAGGGACAGGGGTACGAGCAGTACTTC. Translated: CASSDEGQGYEQYF.

This clone appeared a single time. This chain connects TRBV6-5 to TRBJ1-3, with a tentative D call TRBD1 (6 bases). Trimming left V 2 bases short and J 0 bases short, with 8 bases between. Germline CDR1 reads MNHEY; CDR2 reads SVGAGI. The CDR3 length is 15 residues. CDR3 protein: CASSYRGFSGNTIYF. The CDR3, as DNA: TGTGCCAGCAGTTACAGGGGGTTCTCTGGAAACACCATATATTTT.